The 2 T cell receptor beta chains below all came from one sample that was sequenced in a study of T cells in Graves' hyperthyroidism and ophthalmopathy. Amplification of TCR beta CDR3 regions used RNA as the template. Using the HTBI primer set, a first-round RT-PCR was run on the TCR CDR3. Each CDR3 protein gets one entry after TCRdb re-called the multiplex PCR reads with MiXCR. In the table there are around 280,000 distinct CDR3 sequences, 10% to 15% of which are singletons. Source material: blood. Source of these receptors: a woman aged 25 to 39 with Graves' hyperthyroidism that later progressed to Graves' ophthalmopathy.

The V gene is TRBV6-9, the J gene TRBJ2-5; no clear D gene. CDR1 and CDR2 (germline): MNHGY, SVAAGI. Deletions cut 3 bases from V and 2 bases from J, with 10 bases between. The CDR3 is 14 amino acids. The CDR3 sequence: CASSYGSEQETQYF. Here the CDR3 DNA reads TGTGCCAGCAGTTACGGCTCAGAACAAGAGACCCAGTACTTC.

The chain joins TRBV20-1 to TRBJ2-7; D might be TRBD2 (6 bases). Germline V gene sequence: CDR1 DFQATT, CDR2 SNEGSKA (reference sequence). The CDR3 spans 14 residues. With 5 bases removed from V and 2 bases from J, the gap between germline ends came to 16 bases. The CDR3 loop reads CSALIPSAPYEQYF. The CDR3 coding sequence is TGCAGTGCTTTAATACCTAGCGCACCCTACGAGCAGTACTTC.